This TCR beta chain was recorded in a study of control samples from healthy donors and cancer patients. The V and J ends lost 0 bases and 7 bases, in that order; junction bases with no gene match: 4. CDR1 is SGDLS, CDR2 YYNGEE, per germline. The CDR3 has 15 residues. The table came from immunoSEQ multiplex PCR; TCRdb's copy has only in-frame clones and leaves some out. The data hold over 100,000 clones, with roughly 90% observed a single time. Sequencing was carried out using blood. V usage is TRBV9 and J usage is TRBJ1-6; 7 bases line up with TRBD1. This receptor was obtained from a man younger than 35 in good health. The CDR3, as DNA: TGTGCCAGCAGCGTAGCTTCACAGGGGAATTCACCCCTCCACTTT. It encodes CASSVASQGNSPLHF.